This TCR beta chain derives from a study of T cells in Graves' hyperthyroidism and ophthalmopathy. This clonotype was seen at least ten times. Its antigen is as yet unknown. Study-level points and caveats: Researchers report that a 13 V-J model separated ophthalmopathy from stable hyperthyroidism.

Amplification targeted TCR beta CDR3 regions from RNA transcripts. HTBI primers were employed in a first-round RT-PCR of the TCR CDR3. TCRdb ran MiXCR on the multiplex PCR reads and lists one entry per CDR3 protein. This table holds approximately 410,000 distinct CDR3 sequences, over 12% found once. Germline CDR1 and CDR2: DFQATT and SNEGSKA (reference sequence). Trimming cost V 4 bases and J 2 bases, with 15 bases left between them. The CDR3 is made up of 14 amino acids. V and J are TRBV20-1 and TRBJ2-7; the D is unclear. The sequenced sample was blood. The receptor was isolated from a man between 18 and 35 years old with Graves' ophthalmopathy. The CDR3 sequence is CSATPRSSAYEQYF. The CDR3 nucleotides read TGCAGTGCTACCCCGAGGTCCTCTGCCTACGAGCAGTACTTC.